This entry is about one TCR beta chain. The antigen it binds to is not known. Base qualities are missing; no much larger clone stands one base away. Systemically healthy Caucasian individuals from Russia, 35 to 50 in total and aged roughly 6 to 95 years, were included as donors. Each donor gave ten milliliters of peripheral blood, collected into EDTA-treated Vacutainer tubes. Ficoll-Paque density-gradient centrifugation was used to isolate PBMCs, with at least 6.5 million per sample. Trizol reagent was used to extract total RNA from the PBMCs, yielding at least 6 micrograms per sample. For every donor, an aliquot of PBMCs went through flow cytometry to measure the percentages of naive CD45RAhigh/CD27high T cells. The data belong to a study of blood T cells in healthy people across ages (dated by TCRdb to 2014 to 2015). About the investigation overall: In model experiments, template switching captured about one uniquely barcoded TCR beta cDNA molecule for every two T cells. For two donors (one aged 18 to 30 and one aged 80 or older), the study analyzed two additional independent replicas of 1 million unique cDNA reads from the same blood draw. The study measured age-related changes in TCR beta repertoire diversity using deep sequencing normalized with unique cDNA molecular identifiers. To avoid experimental bias, donors of different ages were distributed randomly across sequencing lanes. The donors were divided into four age groups: young (average approximately 17 years), middle-aged (roughly 40), aged (around 59) and long-lived (roughly 82).

On the study overall, not on this receptor specifically: Conclusive comparison of naive and antigen-experienced compartments was prevented by the profiling of bulk unsorted PBMCs. Observed TCR beta diversity correlated strongly with the percentage of naive T cells measured by flow cytometry. As age increased, observed TCR beta diversity per million T cells dropped in a roughly linear way, and a significant reduction was already evident by age roughly 40. Compared with the aged group, the long-lived group had more naive CD4+ T cells, fewer expanded clones and increased TCR diversity, a pattern suggesting age selection. Because the CMV infection status of the donors was unknown, age-related changes in expanded clonotypes may potentially have been confounded. Total diversity estimates from one million sequenced T cells were considered lower bounds and underestimates.

Library preparation used 5' RACE. Sequencing used an Illumina HiSeq 2500. A second PCR of 7 to 11 cycles was run with a J-beta primer mix and a sample-barcoded 5' primer. Each TCR beta cDNA molecule received a unique molecular identifier from a template-switch 5' adaptor carrying 12 random nucleotides. At least 2.5 million CDR3-containing paired-end reads were obtained from each sample. First-strand cDNA synthesis was performed from all RNA using the Mint cDNA synthesis kit, with priming by a TRBC-specific oligonucleotide. After uracil-DNA glycosylase treatment, a first 18-cycle PCR used universal primers M1SS and BC2_uni_R on all cDNA. As for the original processing: For normalization, 1 million high-quality reads were randomly selected from each sample, with every read carrying a distinct molecular identifier. Instead of being binned into consensus sequences, reads that shared molecular identifiers were thrown out. CDR3 identification, clonotype clustering and error correction used MiTCR with a Q25 quality threshold and the strictest error-elimination algorithm. A nonparametric unseen species model with Euler transformation was used to estimate lower-bound total TCR beta diversity. Using fastp trimming at Q25 and MiXCR clonotype assembly, TCRdb reanalyzed the public sequencing data and kept in-frame beta chains. When rows share a CDR3 protein, they turn into one entry using the most common DNA and genes. TCRdb assigned the V and J calls; the authors' analysis was not used. This sample lists about a million distinct CDR3 sequences; roughly 47% were detected once. The ten largest clonotypes hold around 21% of the sample.

Including the terminal cysteine and phenylalanine, the CDR3 comprises 15 residues. CDR3 DNA only is kept here, 45 bases in frame from base 1. Ends trimmed: V by 5 bases, J by 3 bases; bases unmatched to a gene: 10. The germline V gene gives CDR1 as MDHEN and CDR2 as SYDVKM. The sequenced material came from blood. The TCR sequence derives from a woman aged 60-70 years in good health. The rearrangement joined TRBV28 to TRBJ2-7; a stretch of 7 junction bases matches TRBD1. The bases are TGTGCCAGCAGTCCCGCGACAGGGAGCCACTACGAGCAGTACTTC. Its translation is CASSPATGSHYEQYF.